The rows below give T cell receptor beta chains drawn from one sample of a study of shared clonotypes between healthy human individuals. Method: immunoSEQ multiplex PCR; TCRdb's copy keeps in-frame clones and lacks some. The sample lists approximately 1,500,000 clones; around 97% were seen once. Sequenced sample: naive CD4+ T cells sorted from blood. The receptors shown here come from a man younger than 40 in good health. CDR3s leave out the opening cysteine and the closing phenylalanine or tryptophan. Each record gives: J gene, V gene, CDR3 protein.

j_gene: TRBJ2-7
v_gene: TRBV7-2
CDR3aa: ASSLEIGISYEQY

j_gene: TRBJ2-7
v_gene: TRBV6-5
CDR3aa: ASSVGGSNYEQY

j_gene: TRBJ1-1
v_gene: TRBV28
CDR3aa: ASIAATEAF

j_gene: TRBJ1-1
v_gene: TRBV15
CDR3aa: ATSRGFSGNTEAF

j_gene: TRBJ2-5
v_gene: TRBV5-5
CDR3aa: ASSFWGEETQY

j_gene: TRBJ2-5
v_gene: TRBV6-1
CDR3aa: ASSVGAPGAQY

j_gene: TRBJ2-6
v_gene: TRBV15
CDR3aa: ATSRDIFSGANVLT

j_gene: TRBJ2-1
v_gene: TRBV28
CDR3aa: ASSPSGSSSYNEQF

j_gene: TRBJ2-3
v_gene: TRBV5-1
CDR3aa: ASSLDRGRTDTQY

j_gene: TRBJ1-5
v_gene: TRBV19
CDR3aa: ASSIVDGGYGNQPQH

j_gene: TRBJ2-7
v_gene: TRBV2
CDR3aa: ASFHRGGNEQY

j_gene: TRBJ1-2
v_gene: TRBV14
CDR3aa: ASSQEDEGPFHGYT

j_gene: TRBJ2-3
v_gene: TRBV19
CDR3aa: ATSSGRPDTQY

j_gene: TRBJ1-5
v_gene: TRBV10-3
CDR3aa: AITEAGMVTDSNQPQH

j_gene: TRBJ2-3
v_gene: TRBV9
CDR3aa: ASSALYPTSGNTDTQY

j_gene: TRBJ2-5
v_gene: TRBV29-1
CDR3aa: SVVPNQETQY

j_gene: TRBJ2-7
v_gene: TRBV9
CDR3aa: ASSVEPLGGYEQY

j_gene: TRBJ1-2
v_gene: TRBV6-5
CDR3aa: ASRAQGADGYT

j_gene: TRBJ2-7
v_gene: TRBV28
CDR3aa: ASNLGGPSYEQY

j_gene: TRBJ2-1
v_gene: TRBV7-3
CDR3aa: ASSLGRNEQF

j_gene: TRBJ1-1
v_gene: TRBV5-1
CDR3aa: ASSSFTLLNTEAF

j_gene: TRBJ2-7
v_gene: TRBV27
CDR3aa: ASSLTSGSYEQY

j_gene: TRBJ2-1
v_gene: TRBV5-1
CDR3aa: ASSTTPAAIGYNEQF

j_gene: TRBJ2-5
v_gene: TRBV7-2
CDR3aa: ASSFPGQETQY

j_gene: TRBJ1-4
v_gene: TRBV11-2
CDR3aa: ASSLERRTWDEKLF

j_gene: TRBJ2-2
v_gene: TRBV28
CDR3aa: ASSSQYGELF

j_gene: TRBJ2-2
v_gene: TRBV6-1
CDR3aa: ASKSTGELF

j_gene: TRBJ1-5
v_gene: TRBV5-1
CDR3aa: ASSSAGGQPQH

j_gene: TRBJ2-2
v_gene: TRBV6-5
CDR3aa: ASSYDRRELF

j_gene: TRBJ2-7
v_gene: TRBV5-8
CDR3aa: ASRVDSPSSYEQY

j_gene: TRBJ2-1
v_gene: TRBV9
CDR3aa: ASSVSGSATYNEQF

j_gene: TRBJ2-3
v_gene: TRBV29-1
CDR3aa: SVERASQDTQY

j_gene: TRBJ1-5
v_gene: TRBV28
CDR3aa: ASSLAGQGKQPQH

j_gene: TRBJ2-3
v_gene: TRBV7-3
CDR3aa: ASSTRHPTDTQY

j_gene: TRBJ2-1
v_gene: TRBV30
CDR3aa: AWSLAGGWDEQF

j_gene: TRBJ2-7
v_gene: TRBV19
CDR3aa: ASSIVTGTGTYEQY

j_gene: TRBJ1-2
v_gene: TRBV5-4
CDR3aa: ASSLAGGYDGYT

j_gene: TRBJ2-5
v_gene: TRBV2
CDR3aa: ASSEGSASGKLAETQY

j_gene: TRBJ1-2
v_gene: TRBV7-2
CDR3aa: ASNHQEYGYT

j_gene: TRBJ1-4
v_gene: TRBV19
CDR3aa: ASSTTGVDGKLF

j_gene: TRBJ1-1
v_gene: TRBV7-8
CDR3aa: ASSLRPGPLAEAF

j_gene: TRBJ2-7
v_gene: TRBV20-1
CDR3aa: SVSEVTRGY

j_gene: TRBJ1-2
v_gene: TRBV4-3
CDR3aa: ASSHATGVNYGYT

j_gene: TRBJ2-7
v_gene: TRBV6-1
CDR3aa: ASSRQGPTYEQY

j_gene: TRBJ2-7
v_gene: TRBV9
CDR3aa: ASSGGSGPGYEQY

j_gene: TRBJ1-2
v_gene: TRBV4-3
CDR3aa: ASSQGGHYGYT

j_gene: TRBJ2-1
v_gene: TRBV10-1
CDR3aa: ASSEATGFAYNEQF

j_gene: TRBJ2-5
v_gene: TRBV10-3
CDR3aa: AISEGLRNQETQY

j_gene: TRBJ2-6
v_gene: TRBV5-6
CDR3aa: ASSWGDRGPLSGANVLT

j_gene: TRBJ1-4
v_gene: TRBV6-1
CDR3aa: ASTLYTGGEKLF

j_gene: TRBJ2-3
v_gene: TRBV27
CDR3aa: ASSLPGRTDTQY

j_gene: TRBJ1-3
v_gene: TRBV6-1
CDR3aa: ASSVRGQDYDTIY

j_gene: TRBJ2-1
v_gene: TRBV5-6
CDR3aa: ASSRDTYNEQF

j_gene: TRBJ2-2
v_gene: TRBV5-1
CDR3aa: ASSSDSVTGELF

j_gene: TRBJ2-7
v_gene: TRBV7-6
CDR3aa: ASSSRGRYEQY

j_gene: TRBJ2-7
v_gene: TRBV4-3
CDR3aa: ASSQDLSVSSYEQY